This T cell receptor beta chain stems from a study of shared clonotypes between healthy human individuals. The wider study: CD4 naive cells filled three plates per donor, CD4 memory three, CD8 naive two and CD8 memory one.

This CDR3 has 16 amino acids. The germline gives CDR1 MNHEY, CDR2 SVGAGI. Trimming at V came to 2 bases and at J to 2 bases, leaving 8 bases not matched to a gene. Positive CCR7 selection of CD45RO-negative cells yielded the naive CD8 cells, and terminally differentiated effector memory CD45RA+ cells were excluded. Source study methods: In the immunoSEQ data, sequences were junction-only and lacked quality scores, so filtering differed. Profiled with immunoSEQ multiplex PCR; TCRdb holds only in-frame clones, not every one. That table furnishes V, J and clone size, whereas the DNA furnished D and trimming. The sample yields some 2,000,000 clones, just under 95% seen once.

The V and J genes are TRBV6-5 and TRBJ2-7, with 8 bases that match TRBD1. This sequence was found in a man between 18 and 29 years old in good health. Sequencing was performed on naive CD8+ T cells sorted from blood. The CDR3 bases are TGTGCCAGCAGTTACGGGCAGGACAGGGAAGCCTACGAGCAGTACTTC. Translating it yields CASSYGQDREAYEQYF.